One and the same sample provided the 10 T cell receptor beta chains below, sequenced in a study of T cell repertoires in cytomegalovirus infection. In TCRdb, the reads were re-called with MiXCR into one record per CDR3 protein. In the table there are about 310,000 distinct CDR3 sequences, approximately 8.9% of which are singletons. The sequencing sample was made of PBMCs. The receptors originated from a human donor in good health (CMV status not recorded). Some clones in this sample may be carry-over from other donors' samples.

This clonotype was found many times. CDR3 in amino acids: CASSLHDGAGGYTF. The DNA of the CDR3 is TGTGCCAGCAGTTTACACGACGGTGCGGGTGGCTACACCTTC. The chain employs TRBV7-8 and TRBJ1-2; D not certain. CDR1 and CDR2 from the germline V gene are SGHVS and FQNEAQ. CDR3 length: 14 residues. V was trimmed by 6 bases and J by 7 bases, leaving 18 bases between them.

This clonotype was detected only a few times. The chain recombines TRBV6-2 or TRBV6-3 with TRBJ2-7, with D possibly being TRBD1 (6 bases). Germline CDR1 reads MNHEY; CDR2 reads SVGEGT. This CDR3 region has 14 residues. The ends were cut back, 6 bases at V and 2 bases at J, with 14 bases in the middle. CDR3 region: CASSWTETAYEQYV. In nucleotides, the CDR3 is TGTGCCAGCAGCTGGACAGAGACGGCCTACGAGCAGTACGTC.

This clonotype was counted at least ten times. The chain couples TRBV7-2 to TRBJ2-5; D is uncertain. The CDR3 has 13 residues. V lost 5 bases to trimming and J lost 6 bases, with 13 bases between them. Germline values: CDR1 SGHTA, CDR2 FQGNSA. CDR3 sequence (DNA): TGTGCCAGCAGCAAAGACGTTGGGAAGACCCAGTACTTC. Its translation: CASSKDVGKTQYF.

This clonotype has ten or more counts. This chain connects TRBV7-2 to TRBJ2-2; maybe TRBD1 (6 bases). V lost 6 bases, J lost 8 bases, and 16 bases lay in between. The CDR3 has 14 residues. Germline V gives CDR1 SGHTA, CDR2 FQGNSA. The CDR3 is CASRPGQLSGELFF. In nucleotides, the CDR3 is TGTGCCAGCAGACCCGGACAGCTTTCTGGGGAGCTGTTTTTT. The full variable domain, with the rest looked up from reference TRBV7-2 and TRBJ2-2, is GAGVSQSPSNKVTEKGKDVELRCDPISGHTALYWYRQSLGQGLEFLIYFQGNSAPDKSGLPSDRFSAERTGGSVSTLTIQRTQQEDSAVYLCASRPGQLSGELFFGEGSRLTVL.

This clonotype has a count of ten or more. The rearrangement joins TRBV20-1 to TRBJ1-3; D is possibly TRBD1 (5 bases). The CDR3 sequence is 13 residues long. V was pared by 5 bases and J by 1 base, with 9 bases between. The germline V gene encodes CDR1 DFQATT and CDR2 SNEGSKA (reference sequence). CDR3 nucleotides: TGCAGTGCTCAGAAGGGGTCTGGAAACACCATATATTTT. It codes for CSAQKGSGNTIYF.

The sample holds many counts of this clonotype. The chain carries TRBV12-3 or TRBV12-4 and TRBJ1-6, with TRBD1 matching over 7 bases. Trimming at V came to 6 bases and at J to 5 bases, leaving 4 bases not matched to a gene. This CDR3 spans 14 amino acids. The CDR3 sequence is CASSSGTDNSPLHF. CDR3 nucleotides: TGTGCCAGCAGCTCCGGGACAGATAATTCACCCCTCCACTTT.

This clonotype has a count of ten or more. J is TRBJ2-5 and V is TRBV7-2, with TRBD2 matching over 10 bases. The CDR3 is 16 amino acids. V lost 1 base, J lost 2 bases, and 4 bases stayed unmatched. The V gene's germline CDR1 is SGHTA and CDR2 FQGNSA. Here the CDR3 reads CASSLVSGGAQETQYF. In DNA form, the CDR3 reads TGTGCCAGCAGCTTAGTGAGCGGGGGGGCACAAGAGACCCAGTACTTC.

A remark on this clonotype: This may come from a read error, since a much larger clone is one base off. The chain recombines TRBV14 with TRBJ2-3; the match to TRBD2 covers 9 bases. The germline CDR1 and CDR2 sequences are SGHDN and FVKESK. This CDR3 is 17 amino acids long. CDR3 sequence: CVSSQGAGGAGTDTQYF. The CDR3 coding sequence is TGTGTCAGCAGCCAAGGAGCGGGGGGTGCGGGCACAGATACGCAGTATTTT.

This clonotype turned up a few times. The chain is built from TRBV29-1 and TRBJ1-1, with D tentatively TRBD1 (6 bases). Germline V gene lookup returns CDR1 SQVTM and CDR2 ANQGSEA. The V end was cut by 2 bases, the J end by 5 bases, with 15 bases between. CDR3 length equals 14 residues. The CDR3 protein is CSVEIKQGGTEAFF. The DNA for the CDR3 is TGCAGCGTTGAAATTAAACAGGGAGGTACTGAAGCTTTCTTT.

This clonotype was seen at least ten times. The chain recombines TRBV2 with TRBJ1-2; the D is unclear. The CDR3 length is 14 residues. The germline gives CDR1 SNHLY, CDR2 FYNNEI. Trimming took off 6 bases at V and 1 base at J, with 12 bases between the two ends. CDR3 bases: TGTGCCAGCAGGACGGGTATCAGTAACTATGGCTACACCTTC. Encoded protein: CASRTGISNYGYTF. The full variable domain, in which reference TRBV2 and TRBJ1-2 provide the parts outside the CDR3, is EPEVTQTPSHQVTQMGQEVILRCVPISNHLYFYWYRQILGQKVEFLVSFYNNEISEKSEIFDDQFSVERPDGSNFTLKIRSTKLEDSAMYFCASRTGISNYGYTFGSGTRLTVV.